The present entry profiles one T cell receptor (beta chain) with its context. Each participant's cohort was designated according to participant-reported clinical history. Resolution of symptoms, clearance, or two negative PCRs was present in recovered Cohort 3 donors. Trimming removed 1 base at V and 1 base at J, with 11 bases between. Germline-derived CDR1 and CDR2 are LNHNV and YYDKDF (reference sequence). The CDR3 runs to 16 residues. The data were obtained in a study of blood T cell repertoires in COVID-19. Background on the study: T cells, B-cell-depleted T cells, or PBMCs supplied cDNA or gDNA.

Original processing methods: Reference gene primers were amplified, and this amplification served to estimate nucleated cell counts. Using immunoSEQ multiplex PCR, the repertoire was profiled, and TCRdb retains in-frame clones only, with some absent. For V, J and clone size, that table is used; D and trimming come from the DNA. The table shows about 310,000 clones, with roughly nine tenths occurring only once. The chain joins TRBV15 to TRBJ1-3; D is perhaps TRBD1 (6 bases). The sequence was obtained from a woman younger than 45 who had recovered from COVID-19. Sequencing was done on a sample of PBMCs or T cells enriched from blood (not recorded which). The DNA of the CDR3 is TGTGCCACCAGCAGAGGGGAGGGGGGATCTGGAAACACCATATATTTT. Translating it yields CATSRGEGGSGNTIYF.